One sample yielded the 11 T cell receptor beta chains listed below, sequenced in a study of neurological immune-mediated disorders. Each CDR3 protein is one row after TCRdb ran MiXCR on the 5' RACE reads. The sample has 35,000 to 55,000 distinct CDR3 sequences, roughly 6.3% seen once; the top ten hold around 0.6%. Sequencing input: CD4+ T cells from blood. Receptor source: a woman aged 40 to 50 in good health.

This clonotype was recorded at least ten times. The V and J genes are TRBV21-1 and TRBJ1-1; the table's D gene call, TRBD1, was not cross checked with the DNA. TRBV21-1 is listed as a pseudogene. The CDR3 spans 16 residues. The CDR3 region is CASSNGAGERDTEAFF. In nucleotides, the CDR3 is TGTGCCAGCAGCAACGGGGCAGGGGAGAGGGACACTGAAGCTTTCTTT.

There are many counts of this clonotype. CDR3 region: CASSRTHQETQYF. CDR3 nucleotide sequence: TGCGCCAGCAGCCGGACTCATCAAGAGACCCAGTACTTC. This chain links TRBV5-1 with TRBJ2-5; a possible D gene is TRBD2 (5 bases). Looked up from germline, CDR1 is SGHRS and CDR2 is YFSETQ. With 4 bases removed from V and 2 bases from J, the gap between germline ends came to 9 bases. The CDR3 contains 13 residues. The full variable domain, with the rest looked up from reference TRBV5-1 and TRBJ2-5, is KAGVTQTPRYLIKTRGQQVTLSCSPISGHRSVSWYQQTPGQGLQFLFEYFSETQRNKGNFPGRFSGRQFSNSRSEMNVSTLELGDSALYLCASSRTHQETQYFGPGTRLLVL.

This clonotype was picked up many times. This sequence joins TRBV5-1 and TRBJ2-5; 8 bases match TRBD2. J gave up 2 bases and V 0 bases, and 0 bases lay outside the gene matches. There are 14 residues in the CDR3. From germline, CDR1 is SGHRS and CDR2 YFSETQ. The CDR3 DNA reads TGCGCCAGCAGCTTGGGACTAGCGCAAGAGACCCAGTACTTC. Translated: CASSLGLAQETQYF.

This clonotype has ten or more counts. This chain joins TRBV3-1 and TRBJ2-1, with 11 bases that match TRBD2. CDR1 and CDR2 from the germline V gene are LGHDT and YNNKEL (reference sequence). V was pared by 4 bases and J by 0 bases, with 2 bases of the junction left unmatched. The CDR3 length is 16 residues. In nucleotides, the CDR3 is TGTGCCAGCAGCCGTCTAGCGGGAGGCTCCTACAATGAGCAGTTCTTC. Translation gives CASSRLAGGSYNEQFF.

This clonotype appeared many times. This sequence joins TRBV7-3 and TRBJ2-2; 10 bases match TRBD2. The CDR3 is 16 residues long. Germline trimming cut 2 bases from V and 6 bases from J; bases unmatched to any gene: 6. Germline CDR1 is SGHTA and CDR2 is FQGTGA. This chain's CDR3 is CASSLSSGLAPGELFF. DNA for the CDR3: TGTGCCAGCAGCTTATCCTCGGGACTAGCGCCCGGGGAGCTGTTTTTT.

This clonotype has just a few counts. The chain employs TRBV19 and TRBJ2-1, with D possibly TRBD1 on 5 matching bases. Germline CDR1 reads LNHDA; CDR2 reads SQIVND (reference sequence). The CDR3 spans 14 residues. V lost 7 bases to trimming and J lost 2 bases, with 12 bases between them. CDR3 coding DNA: TGTGCCAGTACATCAGGGTATCCCTACAATGAGCAGTTCTTC. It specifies CASTSGYPYNEQFF.

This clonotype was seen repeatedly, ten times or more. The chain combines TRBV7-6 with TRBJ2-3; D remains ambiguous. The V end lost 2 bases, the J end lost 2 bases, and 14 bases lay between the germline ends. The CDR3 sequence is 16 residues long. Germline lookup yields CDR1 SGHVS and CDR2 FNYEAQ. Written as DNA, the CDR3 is TGTGCCAGCAGCTTAAAGTCCCCAGCGCTCACAGATACGCAGTATTTT. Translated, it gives CASSLKSPALTDTQYF.

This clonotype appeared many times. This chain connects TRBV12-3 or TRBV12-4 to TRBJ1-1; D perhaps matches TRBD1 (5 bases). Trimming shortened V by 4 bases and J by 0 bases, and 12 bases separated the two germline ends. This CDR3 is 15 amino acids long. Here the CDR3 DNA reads TGTGCCAGCAGTTACTCGGGACGAGTGAACACTGAAGCTTTCTTT. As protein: CASSYSGRVNTEAFF.

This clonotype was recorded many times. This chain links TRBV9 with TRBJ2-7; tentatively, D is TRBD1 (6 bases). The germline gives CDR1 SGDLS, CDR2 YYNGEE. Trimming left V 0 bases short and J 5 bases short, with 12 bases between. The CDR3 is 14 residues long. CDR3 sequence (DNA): TGTGCCAGCAGCGTAGGGCAGGGGACCCACGAGCAGTACTTC. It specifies CASSVGQGTHEQYF. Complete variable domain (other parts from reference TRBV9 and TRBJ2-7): DSGVTQTPKHLITATGQRVTLRCSPRSGDLSVYWYQQSLDQGLQFLIQYYNGEERAKGNILERFSAQQFPDLHSELNLSSLELGDSALYFCASSVGQGTHEQYFGPGTRLTVT.

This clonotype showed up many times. DNA for the CDR3: TGCAGTGCTTTTCCGCTCCGGACTAGCGGGCTCACAGATACGCAGTATTTT. As protein: CSAFPLRTSGLTDTQYF. The V call is TRBV20-1, the J call TRBJ2-3; 11 nucleotides match TRBD2. This CDR3 region has 17 residues. Germline-derived CDR1 and CDR2 are DFQATT and SNEGSKA (reference sequence). V dropped 5 bases and J dropped 2; count of bases not matched to a gene: 12.

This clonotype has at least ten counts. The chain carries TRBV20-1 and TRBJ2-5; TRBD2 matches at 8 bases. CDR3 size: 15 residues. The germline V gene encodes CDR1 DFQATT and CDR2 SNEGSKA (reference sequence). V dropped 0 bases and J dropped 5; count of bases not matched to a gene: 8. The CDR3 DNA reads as TGCAGTGCTAGAGATTACGGGAGGGGTTCGGAGACCCAGTACTTC. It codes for CSARDYGRGSETQYF.